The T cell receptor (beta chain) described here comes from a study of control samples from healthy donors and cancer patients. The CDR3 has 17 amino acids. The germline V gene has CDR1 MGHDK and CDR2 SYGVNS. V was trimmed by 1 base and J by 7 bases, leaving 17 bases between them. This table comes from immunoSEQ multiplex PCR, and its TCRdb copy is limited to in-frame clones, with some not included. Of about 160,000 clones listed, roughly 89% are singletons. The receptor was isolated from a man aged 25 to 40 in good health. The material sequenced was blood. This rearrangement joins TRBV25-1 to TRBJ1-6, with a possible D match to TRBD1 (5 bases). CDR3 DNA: TGTGCCAGCAGTGAATGGGGTCTGGGGGATTGGAATTCACCCCTCCACTTT. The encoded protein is CASSEWGLGDWNSPLHF.